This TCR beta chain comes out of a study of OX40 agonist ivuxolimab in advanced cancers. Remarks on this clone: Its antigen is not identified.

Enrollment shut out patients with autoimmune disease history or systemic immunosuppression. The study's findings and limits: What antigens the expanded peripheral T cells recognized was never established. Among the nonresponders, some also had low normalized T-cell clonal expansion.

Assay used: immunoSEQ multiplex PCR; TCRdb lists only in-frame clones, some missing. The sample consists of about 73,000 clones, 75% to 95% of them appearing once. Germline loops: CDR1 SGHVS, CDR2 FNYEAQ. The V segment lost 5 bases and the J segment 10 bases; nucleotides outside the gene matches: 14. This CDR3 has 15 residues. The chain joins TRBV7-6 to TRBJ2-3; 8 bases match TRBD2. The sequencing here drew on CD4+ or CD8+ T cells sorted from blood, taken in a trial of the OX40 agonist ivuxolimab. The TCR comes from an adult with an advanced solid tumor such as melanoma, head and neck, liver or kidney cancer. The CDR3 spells CASSREGGSGSAQYF. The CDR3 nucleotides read TGTGCCAGCAGCCGCGAGGGGGGGAGCGGGAGTGCGCAGTATTTT.